The clone carrying this TCR beta chain appeared a few times. The antigen is unknown. Each sample yielded at least 6 million isolated PBMCs. The data derive from a study of blood T cells in healthy people across ages. General study points: Correlation between TCR beta diversity and naive T cell percentage was strong.

PCR was performed a second time for roughly 7 to 12 cycles using a sample-barcoded 5' primer and a J-beta primer mix. TCRdb reprocessed the 5' RACE reads with MiXCR, giving one entry per CDR3 protein. The sample holds about 640,000 distinct CDR3 sequences, about 43% seen once. Germline CDR1 DFQATT, CDR2 SNEGSKA (reference sequence). The CDR3 runs to 13 residues. V lost 3 bases to trimming and J lost 4 bases, with 9 bases between them. The chain carries TRBV20-1 and TRBJ1-4; no reliable D call. This TCR was sampled from a man aged 80 or over in good health. Sequenced material: blood. The CDR3 loop is CSASAGFNEKLFF. CDR3 coding DNA: TGCAGTGCTAGCGCTGGTTTTAATGAAAAACTGTTTTTT.